The sequence of this T cell receptor beta chain was determined in a study of blood T cell repertoires in COVID-19. Authors' analysis steps: Reference gene primer amplification in the assay estimated nucleated cell counts. Using immunoSEQ multiplex PCR, the repertoire was profiled, and TCRdb retains in-frame clones only, with some absent. The V and J calls and the clone size are those of that table, but D and trimming were determined from the DNA. The data contain approximately 200,000 clones, 65% to 90% of them seen just once; the ten biggest clones take up roughly 12%. This clone showed up just a few times. Ages ranged from about 18 to 89 years, with residence in 24 US areas. CDR1 and CDR2 (germline): MNHNS, SASEGT. There are 13 residues in the CDR3. Trimming removed 1 base from V and 8 bases from J, with 9 bases in between.

The genes are TRBV6-1 and TRBJ2-1; D gene ambiguous. The sample consisted of PBMCs or T cells enriched from blood (not recorded which). The source of this sequence is a man aged 40-55 years who had recovered from COVID-19. The CDR3 sequence: CASSEGGPHEQFF. In DNA, the CDR3 is TGTGCCAGCAGTGAAGGAGGCCCCCATGAGCAGTTCTTC.